This T cell receptor beta chain was captured in a study of long-term antiretroviral therapy in people with HIV. Trimming at V came to 9 bases and at J to 3 bases, leaving 10 bases not matched to a gene. Germline V lookup: CDR1 SGHAT, CDR2 FQDESV (reference sequence). The CDR3 length is 14 residues. The assay used was immunoSEQ (version v3.0), run at survey level. Profiled with immunoSEQ multiplex PCR; TCRdb holds only in-frame clones, not every one. This table has 12,000 or so clones, over 70% appearing once. This sequence originates from a middle-aged man with HIV. The rearrangement uses TRBV11-1 and TRBJ2-7, with 8 bases aligning to TRBD1. The sequences come from unsorted PBMCs, collected less than 3.3 years before starting antiretroviral therapy. CDR3 DNA: TGTGCCAGTTCGCGGACAGGGTCCGACTACGAGCAGTACTTC. Its translation: CASSRTGSDYEQYF.